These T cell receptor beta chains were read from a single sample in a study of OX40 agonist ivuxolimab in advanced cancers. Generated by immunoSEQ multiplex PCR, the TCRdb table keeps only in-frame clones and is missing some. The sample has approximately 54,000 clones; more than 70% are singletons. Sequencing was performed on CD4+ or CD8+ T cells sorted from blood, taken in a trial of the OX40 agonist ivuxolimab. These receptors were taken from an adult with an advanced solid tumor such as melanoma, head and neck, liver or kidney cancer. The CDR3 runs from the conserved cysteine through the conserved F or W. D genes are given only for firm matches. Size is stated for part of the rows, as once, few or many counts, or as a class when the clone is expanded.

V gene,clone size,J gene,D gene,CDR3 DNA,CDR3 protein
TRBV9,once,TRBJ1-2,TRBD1,TGTGCCAGCAGCGCCGGGACAGGGGACTATGGCTACACCTTC,CASSAGTGDYGYTF
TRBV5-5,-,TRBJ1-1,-,TGTGCCAGCAGCTTGCAGGTTGGTAACACTGAAGCTTTCTTT,CASSLQVGNTEAFF
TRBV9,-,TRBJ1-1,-,TGTGCCAGCAGCGTAGCCGGCAGGGGAACTGAAGCTTTCTTT,CASSVAGRGTEAFF
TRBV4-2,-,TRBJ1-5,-,TGTGCCAGCAGCCAAGTAGTAAATAGCAATCAGCCCCAGCATTTT,CASSQVVNSNQPQHF
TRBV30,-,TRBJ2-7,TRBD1,TGTGCCGGAGGACAGGGCTACGAGCAGTACTTC,CAGGQGYEQYF
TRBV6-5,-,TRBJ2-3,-,TGTGCCAGCTCGGTGCTAGTGCAGGGGGATACGCAGTATTTT,CASSVLVQGDTQYF
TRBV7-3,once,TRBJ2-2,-,TGTGCCAGCAGCTCCCAAAGGGACACCGGGGAGCTGTTTTTT,CASSSQRDTGELFF
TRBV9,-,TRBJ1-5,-,TGTGCCAGCAGCCGGGACATCGGGAATCAGCCCCAGCATTTT,CASSRDIGNQPQHF
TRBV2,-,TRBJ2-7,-,TGTGCCAGCAGTGAACCCTTTTCGTACGAGCAGTACTTC,CASSEPFSYEQYF
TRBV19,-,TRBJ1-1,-,TGTGCCAGTAGTATAATAAACAGAAAAGCTTTCTTT,CASSIINRKAFF
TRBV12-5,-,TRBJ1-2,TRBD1,TGTGCTAGTGGTTTAGGGGGCGCCGGTGGCTACACCTTC,CASGLGGAGGYTF
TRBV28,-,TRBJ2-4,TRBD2,TGTGCCAGCATTCCATCCCCTGGGGCTAGCGGGAGGGCCAAAAACATTCAGTACTTC,CASIPSPGASGRAKNIQYF
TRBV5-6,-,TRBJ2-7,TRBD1,TGTGCCAGCAGCTCGGACAGGGGGCGTGTCGAGCAGTACTTC,CASSSDRGRVEQYF
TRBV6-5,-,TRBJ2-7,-,TGTGCCAGCAGTCATAAGGGGGGGCCCGCCGAGCAGTACTTC,CASSHKGGPAEQYF
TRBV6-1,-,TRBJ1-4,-,TGTGCCAGCATCCTGGGTTGGGGTGAAAAACTGTTTTTT,CASILGWGEKLFF
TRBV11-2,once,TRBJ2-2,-,TGTGCCAGCAGCCCTCGGGACCGTAAAGCCGGGGAGCTGTTTTTT,CASSPRDRKAGELFF
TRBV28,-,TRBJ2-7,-,TGTGCCAGCAGCCCCCAAGACGGGCAGTACTTC,CASSPQDGQYF
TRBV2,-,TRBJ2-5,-,TGTGCCAGCAGAGACCGCGGACACTACCAAGAGACCCAGTACTTC,CASRDRGHYQETQYF
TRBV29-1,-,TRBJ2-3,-,TGCAGCGGTTGTTGCGAGGGTGCAGATACGCAGTATTTT,CSGCCEGADTQYF
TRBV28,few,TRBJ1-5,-,TGTGCCAGCAGTCCCCGAGGGAATCAGCCCCAGCATTTT,CASSPRGNQPQHF
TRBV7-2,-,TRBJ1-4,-,TGTGCCAGCAGCTCACGGGGGAGTGAAAAACTGTTTTTT,CASSSRGSEKLFF
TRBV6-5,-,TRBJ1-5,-,TGTGCCAGCAGTTACACGAGGGATCAGCCCCAGCATTTT,CASSYTRDQPQHF
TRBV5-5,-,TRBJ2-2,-,TGTGCCAGCAGCTTGGTGTCTTCAGCCACCGGGGAGCTGTTTTTT,CASSLVSSATGELFF
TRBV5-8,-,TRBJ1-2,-,TGTGCCAGCAGCTTGGCCTCAGGGACCTATGGCTACACCTTC,CASSLASGTYGYTF
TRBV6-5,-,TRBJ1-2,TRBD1,TGTGCCAGCAGTTACTCGGGGACAGGGGGGAGCTATGGCTACACCTTC,CASSYSGTGGSYGYTF
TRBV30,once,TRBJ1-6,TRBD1,TGTGCCTGGGGAAGCCCCGGGACAGGGATTTCACCCCTCCACTTT,CAWGSPGTGISPLHF
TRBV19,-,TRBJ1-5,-,TGTGCCAGTAGTATGACCCCATCCTTTCAGCCCCAGCATTTT,CASSMTPSFQPQHF
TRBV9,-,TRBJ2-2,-,TGTGCCAGCAGCTTCGCCGAGGAGCTGTTTTTT,CASSFAEELFF
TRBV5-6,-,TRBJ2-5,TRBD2,TGTGCCAGCAGCTTCATCCTTAAGCGGGACGCCGAGACCCAGTACTTC,CASSFILKRDAETQYF
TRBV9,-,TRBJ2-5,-,TGTGCCAGCAGCCAGGGGGGGGAGACCCAGTACTTC,CASSQGGETQYF
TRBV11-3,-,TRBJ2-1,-,TGTGCCAGCAGCTTAGGGCCCCTACCGGGAATGCGCAATGAGCAGTTCTTC,CASSLGPLPGMRNEQFF
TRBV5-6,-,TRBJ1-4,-,TGTGCCAGCAGCCTGGGGTGGACCGCTAATGAAAAACTGTTTTTT,CASSLGWTANEKLFF
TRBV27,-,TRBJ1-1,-,TGTGCCAGCAGTCCTCCCAGTAGGGTCTCCACTGAAGCTTTCTTT,CASSPPSRVSTEAFF
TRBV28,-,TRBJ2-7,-,TGTGCCAGCAGTCGATCCGACAGGCCTTCCTACGAGCAGTACTTC,CASSRSDRPSYEQYF
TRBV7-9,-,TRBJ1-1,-,TGTGCCAGCAGCTCAGTGGATGGGGGCCGAGCTTTCTTT,CASSSVDGGRAFF
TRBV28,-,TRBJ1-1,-,TGTGCCAGCAGTTCCTTCTGGGGGGGGTTCTTT,CASSSFWGGFF
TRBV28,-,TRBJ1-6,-,TGTGCCAGCAGCAGGGGATTTTCACCCCTCCACTTT,CASSRGFSPLHF
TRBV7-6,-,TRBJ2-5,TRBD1,TGTGCCAGCAGCTTAGTTGGGAGACAGGGGGTCGGGGAGACCCAGTACTTC,CASSLVGRQGVGETQYF
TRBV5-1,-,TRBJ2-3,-,TGCGCCAGCAGCCAAGAGGGACCGGGCACAGATACGCAGTATTTT,CASSQEGPGTDTQYF
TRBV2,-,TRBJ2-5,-,TGTGCCAGCAGCCTGCTCGAGACCCAGTACTTC,CASSLLETQYF
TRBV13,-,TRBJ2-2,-,TGTGCCAGCAGCACCTCGGAGACGAGGAACACCGGGGAGCTGTTTTTT,CASSTSETRNTGELFF